These T cell receptor beta chains were read from a single sample in a study of cytomegalovirus exposure and HLA in healthy donors. Generated by immunoSEQ multiplex PCR, the TCRdb table keeps only in-frame clones and is missing some. The sample contains about 160,000 clones, around 80% of which appear only once. The specimen was PBMCs. These TCRs come from a human donor in good health. CDR3s include the opening cysteine and the closing phenylalanine or tryptophan. D genes are given only for firm matches. Rows give clone size only sometimes, using once, few, many, or a class for an expanded clone.

.	TRBV6-5	.	TRBJ1-2	CASSKYTGNYGYTF	TGTGCCAGCAGCAAATACACAGGAAACTATGGCTACACCTTC
TRBD2	TRBV7-9	once	TRBJ2-5	CASSPGLAETQYF	TGTGCCAGCAGCCCCGGACTAGCAGAGACCCAGTACTTC
.	TRBV5-5	.	TRBJ2-2	CASMAGLTGELFF	TGTGCCAGCATGGCAGGGCTCACCGGGGAGCTGTTTTTT
.	TRBV18	.	TRBJ2-6	CASSPLQGLSGANVLTF	TGTGCCAGCTCGCCCTTACAGGGTCTCTCTGGGGCCAACGTCCTGACTTTC
TRBD2	TRBV5-4	.	TRBJ2-4	CASSYLAGGRNIQYF	TGTGCCAGCAGCTACCTAGCGGGGGGTCGGAACATTCAGTACTTC
.	TRBV1	.	TRBJ1-1	CTSSQESRGWTEAFF	TGCACCAGCAGCCAAGAAAGCCGGGGATGGACCGAAGCTTTCTTT
.	TRBV6-5	.	TRBJ1-6	CASSLDRVLNSPLHF	TGTGCCAGCAGTTTAGACAGAGTCTTAAATTCACCCCTCCACTTT
.	TRBV5-1	.	TRBJ1-1	CASMVGQLNTEAFF	TGCGCCAGCATGGTGGGACAACTAAACACTGAAGCTTTCTTT
TRBD1	TRBV29-1	few	TRBJ1-2	CSVEDALDRDYTF	TGCAGCGTTGAAGACGCGTTGGACAGGGACTACACCTTC
.	TRBV9	.	TRBJ2-3	CASSGSTGFTDTQYF	TGTGCCAGCAGCGGGTCGACAGGCTTCACAGATACGCAGTATTTT
.	TRBV19	.	TRBJ2-3	CASMGGSDTQYF	TGTGCTTCCATGGGGGGTTCCGATACGCAGTATTTT
TRBD1	TRBV5-4	.	TRBJ2-7	CASSFGQGEVGEQYF	TGTGCCAGCAGCTTCGGACAGGGGGAGGTAGGTGAGCAGTACTTC
TRBD2	TRBV4-3	.	TRBJ2-1	CASSQGHGGGQDEQFF	TGCGCCAGCAGCCAAGGCCATGGCGGGGGGCAGGATGAGCAGTTCTTC
.	TRBV7-3	.	TRBJ2-5	CASSPRVGQETQYF	TGTGCCAGCAGCCCTAGAGTTGGGCAAGAGACCCAGTACTTC
.	TRBV5-4	.	TRBJ2-7	CASRSAGGTSSEQYF	TGTGCCAGCAGATCCGCGGGCGGGACCTCGTCCGAGCAGTACTTC
.	TRBV6-1	few	TRBJ1-2	CASSRNRVGYGYTF	TGTGCCAGCAGCCGGAACAGGGTTGGGTATGGCTACACCTTC
.	TRBV29-1	.	TRBJ2-5	CSVSEKETQYF	TGCAGCGTTTCCGAGAAAGAGACCCAGTACTTC
.	TRBV19	.	TRBJ1-3	CASTMEGPGDGNTIYF	TGTGCCAGTACCATGGAGGGGCCTGGGGATGGAAACACCATATATTTT
TRBD1	TRBV7-9	once	TRBJ1-1	CASSPRDRADTEAFF	TGTGCCAGCAGTCCGCGGGACAGGGCGGACACTGAAGCTTTCTTT
TRBD2	TRBV5-5	.	TRBJ2-1	CASSLGLAASYNEQFF	TGTGCCAGCAGCTTAGGACTAGCGGCCTCCTACAATGAGCAGTTCTTC
TRBD2	TRBV6-6	.	TRBJ2-3	CASSTRTSGGTDTQYF	TGTGCCAGCAGTACACGGACTAGCGGGGGCACAGATACGCAGTATTTT
TRBD2	TRBV6-1	.	TRBJ2-5	CASSDTSGGAETQYF	TGTGCCAGCAGTGACACTAGCGGGGGGGCAGAGACCCAGTACTTC
.	TRBV6-1	few	TRBJ2-7	CASSQGRILGEQYF	TGTGCCAGCAGTCAGGGGCGGATCCTAGGTGAGCAGTACTTC
.	TRBV6-5	.	TRBJ2-7	CASRRDSGTYEQYF	TGTGCCAGCAGACGGGACTCAGGGACCTACGAGCAGTACTTC
TRBD1	TRBV11-3	.	TRBJ1-6	CASSLGTVNSPLHF	TGTGCCAGCAGTCTCGGGACAGTGAATTCACCCCTCCACTTT
TRBD1	TRBV14	.	TRBJ1-1	CASSQLTGGGTEAFF	TGTGCCAGCAGCCAACTAACAGGGGGGGGCACTGAAGCTTTCTTT
TRBD1	TRBV7-2	.	TRBJ2-3	CASSLLGTASTDTQYF	TGTGCCAGCAGCCTATTGGGGACAGCTAGCACAGATACGCAGTATTTT
TRBD1	TRBV5-4	few	TRBJ2-3	CASSLAGTGLDTQYF	TGTGCCAGCAGCTTGGCAGGGACAGGGCTGGATACGCAGTATTTT
.	TRBV27	.	TRBJ1-5	CASSLIGGLGNSNQPQHF	TGTGCCAGCAGTTTAATCGGGGGGCTCGGTAATAGCAATCAGCCCCAGCATTTT
TRBD2	TRBV7-2	.	TRBJ2-1	CASSRWTSNSNEQFF	TGTGCCAGCAGCCGTTGGACTAGCAATTCCAATGAGCAGTTCTTC
TRBD1	TRBV9	.	TRBJ1-2	CASSVDVGQGGRGYTF	TGTGCCAGCAGCGTGGATGTGGGACAGGGGGGTCGTGGCTACACCTTC
.	TRBV6-1	few	TRBJ1-2	CASSEVAPLGGYTF	TGTGCCAGCAGTGAAGTGGCACCCCTTGGTGGCTACACCTTC
TRBD1	TRBV18	.	TRBJ1-5	CASSPGTGEGQPQHF	TGTGCCAGCTCACCCGGGACAGGGGAAGGTCAGCCCCAGCATTTT
TRBD2	TRBV2	.	TRBJ2-2	CASSSTSGFKGELFF	TGTGCCAGCAGCTCGACTAGCGGGTTTAAGGGGGAGCTGTTTTTT
TRBD2	TRBV11-2	.	TRBJ2-3	CASSLAGLARQTDTQYF	TGTGCCAGCAGCTTAGCAGGACTAGCGAGGCAAACAGATACGCAGTATTTT
.	TRBV5-1	.	TRBJ1-4	CASSDTATGEKLFF	TGCGCCAGCAGCGACACAGCCACCGGAGAAAAACTGTTTTTT
.	TRBV5-6	.	TRBJ2-7	CASSPGQLYEQYF	TGTGCCAGCAGCCCCGGACAGCTCTACGAGCAGTACTTC
TRBD2	TRBV9	.	TRBJ2-5	CASSVGGGETQYF	TGTGCCAGCAGCGTAGGGGGGGGAGAGACCCAGTACTTC
TRBD2	TRBV6-5	.	TRBJ2-5	CASSSPASGGRETQYF	TGTGCCAGCAGTTCCCCAGCTAGCGGGGGGAGGGAGACCCAGTACTTC
.	TRBV4-2	once	TRBJ2-5	CASSQDENRETQYF	TGTGCCAGCAGCCAAGATGAGAACCGAGAGACCCAGTACTTC
.	TRBV5-5	.	TRBJ2-7	CASSFSASATYEQYF	TGTGCCAGCAGCTTTTCGGCTAGCGCAACCTACGAGCAGTACTTC
.	TRBV6-5	.	TRBJ2-7	CASSPTWDIGNEQYF	TGTGCCAGCAGTCCTACTTGGGACATTGGAAACGAGCAGTACTTC
.	TRBV2	.	TRBJ2-1	CASSEEGTDNNEQFF	TGTGCCAGCAGCGAGGAGGGGACAGACAACAATGAGCAGTTCTTC
TRBD2	TRBV7-3	once	TRBJ2-3	CASSPPGTSSDTQYF	TGTGCCAGCAGCCCCCCCGGGACTAGCTCCGATACGCAGTATTTT
TRBD1	TRBV5-1	.	TRBJ2-5	CASSLARDRSEETQYF	TGCGCCAGCAGCTTGGCCCGGGACAGGTCTGAAGAGACCCAGTACTTC
.	TRBV5-1	.	TRBJ1-6	CASSPTGNNSPLHF	TGCGCCAGCAGCCCGACAGGAAATAATTCACCCCTCCACTTT
.	TRBV2	once	TRBJ2-1	CASSAYRAEQFF	TGTGCCAGCAGTGCATACAGGGCTGAGCAGTTCTTC
TRBD1	TRBV6-5	.	TRBJ2-7	CASGRDSLLNEQYF	TGTGCCAGCGGCCGGGACAGCCTTTTGAACGAGCAGTACTTC
.	TRBV7-9	.	TRBJ1-5	CASSSLGQPQHF	TGTGCCAGCAGCTCCCTAGGTCAGCCCCAGCATTTT
.	TRBV9	.	TRBJ1-1	CASSVAGTGLNTEAFF	TGTGCCAGCAGCGTAGCTGGAACAGGCCTGAACACTGAAGCTTTCTTT
TRBD1	TRBV9	.	TRBJ2-6	CASSPREGAPGANVLTF	TGTGCCAGCAGCCCCCGCGAGGGGGCGCCTGGGGCCAACGTCCTGACTTTC
TRBD1	TRBV6-5	.	TRBJ1-1	CASSKRTGTTEAFF	TGTGCCAGCAGTAAGAGGACAGGGACCACTGAAGCTTTCTTT
TRBD1	TRBV2	.	TRBJ2-1	CASSDPLTGNEQFF	TGTGCCAGCAGTGACCCCCTGACAGGGAATGAGCAGTTCTTC
TRBD1	TRBV19	few	TRBJ1-2	CASSPGQGECYTF	TGTGCCAGTAGTCCGGGACAGGGGGAATGCTACACCTTC